This T cell receptor (beta chain) came from a study of OX40 agonist ivuxolimab in advanced cancers. Here immunoSEQ multiplex PCR was the method, and the copy in TCRdb shows in-frame clones only, minus some. The sample yields about 60,000 clones, about 85% seen once. V was clipped by 5 bases and J by 7 bases, with 9 bases between them. Germline V CDR1 and CDR2: MNHNS, SASEGT. The length of the CDR3 is 11 residues. The rearrangement links TRBV6-1 to TRBJ2-7; D is unclear. This receptor was identified in an adult with an advanced solid tumor such as melanoma, head and neck, liver or kidney cancer. Sample: CD4+ or CD8+ T cells sorted from blood, taken in a trial of the OX40 agonist ivuxolimab. CDR3 in DNA: TGTGCCAGCAGTTCCTCCGATGAGCAGTACTTC. This encodes CASSSSDEQYF.